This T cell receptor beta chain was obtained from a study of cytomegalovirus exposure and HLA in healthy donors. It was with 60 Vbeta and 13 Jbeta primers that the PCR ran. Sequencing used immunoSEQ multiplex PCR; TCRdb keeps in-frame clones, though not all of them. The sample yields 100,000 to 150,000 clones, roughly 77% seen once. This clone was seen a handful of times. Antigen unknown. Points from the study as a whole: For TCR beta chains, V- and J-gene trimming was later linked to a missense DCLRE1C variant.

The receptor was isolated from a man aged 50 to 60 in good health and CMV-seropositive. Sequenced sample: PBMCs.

Here the CDR3 reads CATTTQGANTEAFF. The CDR3 DNA reads TGTGCCACCACAACGCAAGGGGCGAACACTGAAGCTTTCTTT. V is TRBV5-4 and J is TRBJ1-1; D may be TRBD1 (5 bases). V was trimmed by 9 bases and J by 1 base, leaving 16 bases between them. CDR1 is SGHNT, CDR2 YYREEE, per germline (reference sequence). The CDR3 covers 14 residues.